The 18 T cell receptor beta chains in this list originate from one sample, sequenced in a study of cytomegalovirus exposure and HLA in healthy donors. The primer mix had 60 Vbeta and 13 Jbeta primers. Assay used: immunoSEQ multiplex PCR; TCRdb lists only in-frame clones, some missing. This sample carries approximately 150,000 clones, roughly four fifths of them seen once, and the ten largest clones take more than 2.5%. The sequenced sample consisted of PBMCs. All receptors derive from a man in his late teens or twenties in good health and CMV-seropositive.

The chain joins TRBV6-6 to TRBJ2-7, with D possibly TRBD2 on 6 matching bases. This CDR3 contains 12 residues. CDR1 is MNHNY and CDR2 is SVGAGI in the germline V gene (reference sequence). Trimming left V 4 bases short and J 4 bases short, with 8 bases between. CDR3 bases: TGTGCCAGCAGTTTAGCGGAATACGAGCAGTACTTC. Translating it yields CASSLAEYEQYF.

The genes are TRBV5-4 and TRBJ1-4; no firm D call. In germline, CDR1 is SGHNT, CDR2 YYREEE (reference sequence). The CDR3 has 16 amino acids. The V end lost 0 bases, the J end lost 0 bases, and 9 bases lay between the germline ends. CDR3 DNA sequence: TGTGCCAGCAGCTTGGGGGCGACAACAACTAATGAAAAACTGTTTTTT. Amino acid sequence: CASSLGATTTNEKLFF.

The gene calls are TRBV29-1 and TRBJ2-5, with D maybe TRBD2 (5 bases). CDR3 size: 13 residues. Germline V gene sequence: CDR1 SQVTM, CDR2 ANQGSEA. The V end lost 6 bases, the J end lost 4 bases, and 15 bases lay between the germline ends. CDR3 nucleotide sequence: TGCAGCGTCCCTTTAATTGAGGGAGAGACCCAGTACTTC. Translating gives CSVPLIEGETQYF. The full variable domain, rest sourced from reference TRBV29-1 and TRBJ2-5, is SAVISQKPSRDICQRGTSLTIQCQVDSQVTMMFWYRQQPGQSLTLIATANQGSEATYESGFVIDKFPISRPNLTFSTLTVSNMSPEDSSIYLCSVPLIEGETQYFGPGTRLLVL.

The chain carries TRBV27 and TRBJ2-1, with TRBD2 matching over 7 bases. From germline, CDR1 is MNHEY and CDR2 SMNVEV (reference sequence). Trimming at V came to 3 bases and at J to 9 bases, leaving 5 bases not matched to a gene. There are 13 residues in the CDR3. CDR3 in DNA: TGTGCCAGCAGTTTTGCCCGGGGGGTTGAGCAGTTCTTC. Translation: CASSFARGVEQFF.

The J gene is TRBJ2-3, the V gene TRBV2, with TRBD2 as a possible D gene (5 bases). The CDR3 extends over 15 amino acids. CDR1 is SNHLY, CDR2 FYNNEI, per germline. Trimming removed 5 bases from V and 0 bases from J, with 12 bases in between. CDR3 nucleotide sequence: TGTGCCAGCAGTCCCTCCAGGACTAGCACAGATACGCAGTATTTT. Protein product: CASSPSRTSTDTQYF.

There are a few counts of this clone. The chain links TRBV27 to TRBJ1-1; TRBD1 matches 7 bases. With 3 bases clipped from V and 6 bases from J, the junction kept 1 base outside the gene matches. Germline V gene lookup returns CDR1 MNHEY and CDR2 SMNVEV (reference sequence). The CDR3 loop spans 12 amino acids. CDR3 residues: CASSLDRSEAFF. The CDR3 nucleotides are TGTGCCAGCAGTTTGGACAGGTCTGAAGCTTTCTTT.

The genes are TRBV15 and TRBJ1-4; 8 nucleotides agree with TRBD1. V dropped 0 bases and J dropped 5; count of bases not matched to a gene: 8. Germline CDR1 is LNHNV and CDR2 is YYDKDF (reference sequence). The length of the CDR3 is 17 residues. The CDR3 region has the DNA TGTGCCACCAGCAGAGACGGGGCCAGGACAGGGAATGAAAAACTGTTTTTT. Translating gives CATSRDGARTGNEKLFF.

The CDR3 loop reads CASSGLRDIHSNQPQHF. The CDR3 DNA reads TGTGCCAGCAGTGGCCTCCGGGACATACATAGCAATCAGCCCCAGCATTTT. The rearrangement links TRBV25-1 to TRBJ1-5; D perhaps matches TRBD1 (6 bases). The CDR3 is 17 amino acids. Deletions cut 4 bases from V and 0 bases from J, with 16 bases between. The germline gives CDR1 MGHDK, CDR2 SYGVNS.

This chain uses TRBV4-1 with TRBJ2-7; 10 nucleotides align to TRBD1. Germline trimming cut 5 bases from V and 2 bases from J; bases unmatched to any gene: 6. The CDR3 sequence is 15 residues long. Germline lookup yields CDR1 MGHRA and CDR2 YSYEKL. The CDR3 is CASSDLGTGAYEQYF. The CDR3, as DNA: TGCGCCAGCAGCGATCTTGGGACAGGGGCCTACGAGCAGTACTTC.

The rearrangement links TRBV28 to TRBJ1-6; D is perhaps TRBD1 (5 bases). V was cut by 4 bases and J by 9 bases, with 19 bases left in between. This CDR3 comprises 16 residues. CDR1 is MDHEN, CDR2 SYDVKM, per germline. CDR3 sequence: CASSSAPGGSGSPLHF. The DNA for the CDR3 is TGTGCCAGCAGTTCAGCCCCCGGGGGTTCGGGTTCACCCCTCCACTTT.

This clone was recorded only once. The chain links TRBV6-1 to TRBJ1-3; D uncertain. CDR1 is MNHNS and CDR2 is SASEGT in the germline V gene. The ends were cut back, 3 bases at V and 0 bases at J, with 9 bases in the middle. The CDR3 has 15 residues. CDR3 sequence (DNA): TGTGCCAGCAGTGACTGGCAGTCCTCTGGAAACACCATATATTTT. Translation gives CASSDWQSSGNTIYF.

The chain carries TRBV18 and TRBJ1-5, with D maybe TRBD1 (5 bases). V shed 2 bases and J shed 0 bases, with 14 bases lying between them. Germline loops: CDR1 KGHSH, CDR2 LQKENI. The CDR3 contains 17 residues. Here the CDR3 DNA reads TGTGCCAGCTCACCAGACGCAGGGCTACGTAGCAATCAGCCCCAGCATTTT. It codes for CASSPDAGLRSNQPQHF.

The chain combines TRBV15 with TRBJ2-5; no clear D gene. Trimming removed 3 bases from V and 4 bases from J, with 6 bases in between. The germline gives CDR1 LNHNV, CDR2 YYDKDF (reference sequence). The CDR3 runs to 12 residues. CDR3: CATSSPLETQYF. DNA for the CDR3: TGTGCCACCAGCAGCCCTCTAGAGACCCAGTACTTC. Complete variable domain (other parts from reference TRBV15 and TRBJ2-5): DAMVIQNPRYQVTQFGKPVTLSCSQTLNHNVMYWYQQKSSQAPKLLFHYYDKDFNNEADTPDNFQSRRPNTSFCFLDIRSPGLGDTAMYLCATSSPLETQYFGPGTRLLVL.

V is TRBV6-6 and J is TRBJ2-7; D perhaps matches TRBD1 (6 bases). Germline assignment: CDR1 MNHNY and CDR2 SVGAGI (reference sequence). Trimming shortened V by 4 bases and J by 0 bases, and 13 bases separated the two germline ends. This CDR3 region has 15 residues. The DNA for the CDR3 is TGTGCCAGCAGTTGGATGGACAGTACCTCCTACGAGCAGTACTTC. This sequence encodes CASSWMDSTSYEQYF.

The chain carries TRBV5-6 and TRBJ2-1; TRBD1 agrees at 7 bases. Trimming took 1 base from V and 14 from J; bases not matched to a gene: 6. Looked up from germline, CDR1 is SGHDT and CDR2 is YYEEEE. This CDR3 is built from 12 residues. The CDR3 region has the DNA TGTGCCAGCAGCTTGATTGCAACAGGGGAGTTCTTC. Protein: CASSLIATGEFF.

This chain connects TRBV2 to TRBJ2-5; tentative D call: TRBD2 (5 bases). The germline CDR1 and CDR2 sequences are SNHLY and FYNNEI. Trimming took 0 bases from V and 2 from J, leaving 16 bases between them. This CDR3 has 17 amino acids. The CDR3 is CASSEAEEEAEQETQYF. The CDR3 bases are TGTGCCAGCAGTGAAGCGGAAGAGGAGGCCGAACAAGAGACCCAGTACTTC.

This rearrangement joins TRBV5-1 to TRBJ2-1, with D maybe TRBD1 (5 bases). The germline V gene has CDR1 SGHRS and CDR2 YFSETQ. Trimming cost V 7 bases and J 2 bases, with 13 bases left between them. CDR3 length: 14 residues. DNA of the CDR3: TGCGCCAGCGCCTGGGGCGAACCCTACAATGAGCAGTTCTTC. Its protein product is CASAWGEPYNEQFF. Complete variable domain (other parts from reference TRBV5-1 and TRBJ2-1): KAGVTQTPRYLIKTRGQQVTLSCSPISGHRSVSWYQQTPGQGLQFLFEYFSETQRNKGNFPGRFSGRQFSNSRSEMNVSTLELGDSALYLCASAWGEPYNEQFFGPGTRLTVL.

The CDR3 DNA reads TGTGCCAGCGAACGACTAGCGGGAGGGAAAATCTACGAGCAGTACTTC. Translation: CASERLAGGKIYEQYF. The chain combines TRBV27 with TRBJ2-7; 14 bases fit TRBD2. Trimming removed 8 bases from V and 3 bases from J; junction bases left unmatched: 9. The CDR3 totals 16 residues. Germline V lookup: CDR1 MNHEY, CDR2 SMNVEV (reference sequence).